Below, 20 T cell receptor beta chains from the same sample are listed, as sequenced in a study of T cells in Graves' hyperthyroidism and ophthalmopathy. There were TCR beta CDR3 regions amplified from RNA transcripts. The primer set for the first-round RT-PCR of the TCR CDR3 was HTBI. TCRdb fed the multiplex PCR reads into MiXCR, producing one record per CDR3 protein. The profile shows some 400,000 distinct CDR3 sequences, approximately 13% of them singletons. The sequenced sample consisted of blood. The source is a young man with Graves' hyperthyroidism that later progressed to Graves' ophthalmopathy.

This clonotype has a count of ten or more. The chain recombines TRBV7-8 with TRBJ2-7; tentatively, D is TRBD1 or TRBD2 (5 bases each). This CDR3 has 15 amino acids. Trimming cost V 5 bases and J 0 bases, with 14 bases left between them. Germline lookup yields CDR1 SGHVS and CDR2 FQNEAQ. CDR3 in amino acids: CASSPALGVSYEQYF. In DNA, the CDR3 is TGTGCCAGCAGCCCCGCGTTGGGGGTCTCCTACGAGCAGTACTTC.

This clonotype was observed a handful of times. This chain uses TRBV11-2 with TRBJ2-1, with D perhaps TRBD1 or TRBD2 (5 bases each). The CDR3 loop spans 13 amino acids. Germline values: CDR1 SGHAT, CDR2 FQNNGV. Trimming cost V 1 base and J 6 bases, with 7 bases left between them. In DNA form, the CDR3 reads TGTGCCAGCAGCTTAGGGGGGACCAATGAGCAGTTCTTC. Translating it yields CASSLGGTNEQFF.

For this clonotype: A much larger clonotype is one base distant, so this may be a read error. The chain employs TRBV5-1 and TRBJ2-3; no clear D gene. Trimming removed 6 bases from V and 1 base from J, with 9 bases in between. The CDR3 loop spans 13 amino acids. Germline CDR1 SGHRS, CDR2 YFSETQ. The CDR3 is CASNFDGTDTQYF. Here the CDR3 DNA reads TGCGCCAGCAACTTCGACGGCACAGATACGCAGTATTTT.

In its sample, this clonotype was seen a few times. The chain combines TRBV5-1 with TRBJ2-1; D possibly corresponds to TRBD1 (6 bases). Deletions cut 6 bases from V and 12 bases from J, with 19 bases between. CDR1 SGHRS and CDR2 YFSETQ come from the germline V gene. This CDR3 is 13 amino acids long. CDR3 region: CASTDTGLGGQFF. The CDR3 nucleotides are TGCGCCAGCACCGACACAGGGCTAGGGGGGCAGTTCTTC.

The chain links TRBV25-1 to TRBJ1-3; 8 nucleotides line up with TRBD1. After removal of 5 bases from V and 8 bases from J, the junction contained 14 bases not matched to a gene. The germline V gene has CDR1 MGHDK and CDR2 SYGVNS. The CDR3 contains 16 residues. As DNA, the CDR3 is TGTGCCAGCAGTATAGGACAGGGTTTATGTATGGACACCATATATTTT. Amino acid sequence: CASSIGQGLCMDTIYF.

This clonotype was seen repeatedly, ten times or more. The chain is built from TRBV2 and TRBJ1-1, with D unresolved. The V gene lost 7 bases and the J gene lost 3 bases, with 6 bases spanning the gap. The CDR3 length is 11 residues. The germline CDR1 and CDR2 sequences are SNHLY and FYNNEI. CDR3 protein: CASIRHTEAFF. As DNA, the CDR3 is TGTGCCAGCATTCGACACACTGAAGCTTTCTTT.

The CDR3 bases are TGTGCCAGCAGCTTACCTCTTAATGCGAACACCGGGGAGCTGTTTTTT. Protein product: CASSLPLNANTGELFF. The rearrangement uses TRBV5-5 and TRBJ2-2; D not certain. This CDR3 is 16 amino acids long. The germline V and J ends were trimmed by 2 bases and 0 bases, with 11 bases remaining between them. The V gene's germline CDR1 is SGHKS and CDR2 YYEKEE (reference sequence).

This clonotype showed up many times. The chain links TRBV20-1 to TRBJ1-5; tentative D call: TRBD1 (5 bases). V was pared by 3 bases and J by 1 base, with 16 bases between. The germline V gene encodes CDR1 DFQATT and CDR2 SNEGSKA (reference sequence). The CDR3 consists of 16 residues. CDR3 bases: TGCAGTGCTAGGGGGGACCTCACGTTAAGCAATCAGCCCCAGCATTTT. This codes for CSARGDLTLSNQPQHF.

The chain uses TRBV9 and TRBJ2-5; D possibly uses TRBD1 or TRBD2 (5 bases each). Trimming removed 0 bases from V and 2 bases from J, with 14 bases in between. CDR1 is SGDLS and CDR2 is YYNGEE in the germline V gene. The CDR3 contains 16 residues. CDR3 protein: CASSVAFGTRQETQYF. The CDR3 DNA follows: TGTGCCAGCAGCGTAGCGTTCGGGACGAGACAAGAGACCCAGTACTTC.

This clonotype was counted a few times. V and J are TRBV7-6 and TRBJ2-7; D unclear. The germline V and J ends were trimmed by 5 bases and 3 bases, with 11 bases remaining between them. Germline V lookup: CDR1 SGHVS, CDR2 FNYEAQ. The CDR3 sequence is 13 residues long. The CDR3: CASSQHKSYEQYF. CDR3 sequence (DNA): TGTGCCAGCAGCCAACATAAGAGCTACGAGCAGTACTTC.

This clonotype showed up many times. The rearrangement joins TRBV14 to TRBJ1-6; D is unclear. The CDR3 is made up of 14 amino acids. CDR1 and CDR2 from the germline V gene are SGHDN and FVKESK. Trimming left V 3 bases short and J 9 bases short, with 12 bases between. CDR3 protein: CASSQGFAGSPLHF. The CDR3 DNA follows: TGTGCCAGCAGCCAGGGGTTTGCAGGTTCACCCCTCCACTTT.

This clonotype was observed at least ten times. The chain is built from TRBV3-1 and TRBJ1-5; TRBD1 might be the D (6 bases). CDR1 LGHDT and CDR2 YNNKEL come from the germline V gene (reference sequence). This CDR3 has 14 residues. Trimming stripped 5 bases from V and 2 bases from J, with 10 bases between. CDR3 sequence: CASSGGAGNQPQHF. The CDR3 region has the DNA TGTGCCAGCAGCGGGGGGGCTGGCAATCAGCCCCAGCATTTT.

This clonotype was found a few times. This rearrangement joins TRBV9 to TRBJ1-2; tentatively, D is TRBD1 (6 bases). Germline CDR1 and CDR2: SGDLS and YYNGEE. V lost 2 bases and J lost 4, with 18 bases in between. The CDR3 loop spans 16 amino acids. The CDR3 DNA is TGTGCCAGCAGCGTCTCAATAGCGGGACACCGCTATGGCTACACCTTC. Protein: CASSVSIAGHRYGYTF.

This clonotype showed up just a few times. V usage is TRBV6-1 and J usage is TRBJ2-1; D perhaps matches TRBD1 (6 bases). Trimming shortened V by 6 bases and J by 5 bases, and 8 bases separated the two germline ends. Per the germline V gene, CDR1 is MNHNS and CDR2 is SASEGT. There are 12 residues in the CDR3. CDR3 nucleotides: TGTGCCAGCAGCTGGGACAACAATGAGCAGTTCTTC. Translated: CASSWDNNEQFF.

This clonotype was counted ten times or more. The CDR3 here is CATSDSRLRRGSDNEQFF. The CDR3 DNA reads TGTGCCACCAGTGATTCTCGCCTCCGGCGGGGGAGCGACAATGAGCAGTTCTTC. The chain joins TRBV24-1 to TRBJ2-1, with 7 positions matching TRBD2. After removal of 2 bases from V and 5 bases from J, the junction contained 14 bases not matched to a gene. The CDR3 has 18 residues. Germline CDR1 KGHDR, CDR2 SFDVKD.

This clonotype was picked up a small number of times. The chain couples TRBV3-1 to TRBJ2-1, with 8 bases that match TRBD2. The CDR3 runs to 14 residues. Germline loops: CDR1 LGHDT, CDR2 YNNKEL (reference sequence). Trimming took 4 bases from V and 5 from J; bases not matched to a gene: 4. The CDR3 region has the DNA TGTGCCAGCAGCCCCAGCGGGGGTCACAATGAGCAGTTCTTC. Its protein product is CASSPSGGHNEQFF.

As to this clonotype: Given a far larger clone just one base away, this is likely a sequencing read error. This CDR3 fails to terminate in the conserved phenylalanine or tryptophan, so it likely reflects a read error. The chain is built from TRBV11-2 and TRBJ2-7; TRBD2 agrees at 8 bases. The CDR3 runs to 12 residues. CDR1 and CDR2 from the germline V gene are SGHAT and FQNNGV. The junction had 3 bases not matched to a gene; V was cut back by 8 bases and J by 3 bases. CDR3 DNA sequence: TGTGCCAGCGCCGGGGGGGGCTACGAGCAGTACTCC. Translated, it gives CASAGGGYEQYS.

This clonotype came up many times. V and J are TRBV11-1 and TRBJ2-5; D is possibly TRBD1 (6 bases). Trimming removed 3 bases at V and 2 bases at J, with 13 bases between. From germline, CDR1 is SGHAT and CDR2 FQDESV (reference sequence). The CDR3 has 15 residues. Here the CDR3 DNA reads TGTGCCAGCAGCTTTTACCGACAGGAACAAGAGACCCAGTACTTC. This translates into CASSFYRQEQETQYF.

The V gene is TRBV20-1, the J gene TRBJ2-4, with 13 bases aligning to TRBD2. The V gene's germline CDR1 is DFQATT and CDR2 SNEGSKA (reference sequence). Germline trimming cut 3 bases from V and 1 base from J; bases unmatched to any gene: 0. The CDR3 has 15 residues. The CDR3 coding sequence is TGCAGTGCTAGGGGACTAGCGGGGGCCAAAAACATTCAGTACTTC. Translated, it gives CSARGLAGAKNIQYF.

In its sample, this clonotype was seen many times. In DNA, the CDR3 is TGTGCCAGCAGTGATCCAGGGGGCTTACGGGAAAAACTGTTTTTT. As protein: CASSDPGGLREKLFF. The genes are TRBV28 and TRBJ1-4; TRBD1 aligns across 8 bases. Germline loops: CDR1 MDHEN, CDR2 SYDVKM. V was pared by 5 bases and J by 8 bases, with 10 bases of the junction left unmatched. There are 15 residues in the CDR3.